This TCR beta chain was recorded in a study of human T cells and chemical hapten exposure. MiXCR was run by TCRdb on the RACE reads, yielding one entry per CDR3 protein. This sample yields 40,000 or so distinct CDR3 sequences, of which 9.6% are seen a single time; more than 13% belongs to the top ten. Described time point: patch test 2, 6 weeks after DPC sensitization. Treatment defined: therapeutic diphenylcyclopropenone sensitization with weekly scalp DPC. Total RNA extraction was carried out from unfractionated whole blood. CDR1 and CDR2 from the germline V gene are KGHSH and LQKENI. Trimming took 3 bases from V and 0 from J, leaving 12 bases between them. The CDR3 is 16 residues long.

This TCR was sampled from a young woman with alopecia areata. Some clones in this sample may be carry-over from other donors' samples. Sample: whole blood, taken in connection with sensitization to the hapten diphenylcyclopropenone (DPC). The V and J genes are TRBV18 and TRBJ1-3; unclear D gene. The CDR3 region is CASSPQPTSSGNTIYF. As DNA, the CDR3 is TGTGCCAGCTCACCCCAGCCAACCTCCTCTGGAAACACCATATATTTT.